One sample yielded the 6 T cell receptor beta chains listed below, sequenced in a study of beta chain features in type 1 diabetes. The study reverse transcribed the entire isolated RNA, so it sequenced expressed TCRB transcripts. Repertoires were generated with immunoSEQ multiplex PCR, while TCRdb's copy carries only in-frame clones and drops some. The sample includes hundreds of thousands of clones, 15% to 17% of them seen just once. Input material: naive CD4+ T cells from blood. These receptor sequences come from a man between 18 and 29 years old in good health.

As to this clone: Within the sample, other DNA sequences also encode this same CDR3. This sequence joins TRBV2 and TRBJ1-1; D unresolved. There are 11 residues in the CDR3. The germline V gene has CDR1 SNHLY and CDR2 FYNNEI. The V gene lost 6 bases and the J gene lost 1 base, with 3 bases spanning the gap. The CDR3 bases are TGTGCCAGCAGGCAGAACACTGAAGCTTTCTTT. Amino acids: CASRQNTEAFF.

This clone was counted only a few times. The rearrangement links TRBV18 to TRBJ2-2; a weak D match, TRBD1 (5 bases). V was trimmed by 1 base and J by 0 bases, leaving 6 bases between them. Germline V lookup: CDR1 KGHSH, CDR2 LQKENI. The CDR3 length is 15 residues. The CDR3 bases are TGTGCCAGCTCACCACTCAGGGCGAACACCGGGGAGCTGTTTTTT. Translation: CASSPLRANTGELFF.

This clone was seen more than once but under ten times. The chain combines TRBV2 with TRBJ1-6, with 10 bases aligning to TRBD1. The CDR3 contains 15 residues. In germline, CDR1 is SNHLY, CDR2 FYNNEI. Trimming cost V 2 bases and J 10 bases; bases outside gene matches: 5. CDR3 residues: CASSEWDRGNSPLHF. CDR3 bases: TGTGCCAGCAGTGAATGGGACAGGGGTAACTCACCCCTCCACTTT.

The gene calls are TRBV5-6 and TRBJ2-2; D unresolved. CDR3 size: 14 residues. CDR1 is SGHDT and CDR2 is YYEEEE in the germline V gene. Trimming left V 4 bases short and J 2 bases short, with 9 bases between. CDR3 sequence: CASSGQINTGELFF. CDR3 nucleotides: TGTGCCAGCAGCGGGCAGATAAACACCGGGGAGCTGTTTTTT.

CDR3 loop: CASSSRQGQETQYF. The CDR3 nucleotides are TGTGCCAGCAGTTCCCGACAGGGGCAAGAGACCCAGTACTTC. The V call is TRBV6-5, the J call TRBJ2-5; 8 bases align to TRBD1. Germline-derived CDR1 and CDR2 are MNHEY and SVGAGI. Trimming removed 4 bases from V and 2 bases from J; junction bases left unmatched: 3. The CDR3 has 14 residues.

This clone came up a few times. The J gene is TRBJ1-3, the V gene TRBV6-6; D is unclear. Germline V gene lookup returns CDR1 MNHNY and CDR2 SVGAGI (reference sequence). The germline V and J ends were trimmed by 4 bases and 8 bases, with 6 bases remaining between them. This CDR3 is 11 amino acids long. Here the CDR3 reads CASSSHYTIYF. Written as DNA, the CDR3 is TGTGCCAGCAGTTCTCATTACACCATATATTTT.